A single sample is the source of the 26 T cell receptor beta chains below, sequenced in a study of blood T cell repertoires in COVID-19. This table comes from immunoSEQ multiplex PCR, and its TCRdb copy is limited to in-frame clones, with some not included. Among about 67,000 clones listed, over 75% were seen once. Sequenced material: peripheral blood. The source of these receptors is a woman aged 55 to 70 with acute or convalescent COVID-19.

This sequence joins TRBV4-1 and TRBJ1-2; 8 bases match TRBD1. Germline loops: CDR1 MGHRA, CDR2 YSYEKL. This CDR3 comprises 15 residues. The V and J ends lost 1 base and 2 bases, in that order; junction bases with no gene match: 3. The CDR3 DNA is TGCGCCAGCAGCCAAGTGGACAGGGCAAACTATGGCTACACCTTC. It encodes CASSQVDRANYGYTF.

The chain links TRBV29-1 to TRBJ2-2; tentatively, D is TRBD2 (6 bases). Germline V lookup: CDR1 SQVTM, CDR2 ANQGSEA. The CDR3 consists of 16 residues. The V end lost 0 bases, the J end lost 7 bases, and 18 bases lay between the germline ends. CDR3 DNA: TGCAGCGTTGAAGATTTTAGCCGGAGGGCCGACGGGGAGCTGTTTTTT. Its protein is CSVEDFSRRADGELFF.

V is TRBV5-4 and J is TRBJ2-2; D gene ambiguous. V lost 4 bases and J lost 7, with 14 bases in between. The CDR3 loop spans 14 amino acids. The V gene's germline CDR1 is SGHNT and CDR2 YYREEE (reference sequence). The CDR3: CASSPGVGFGELFF. CDR3 nucleotide sequence: TGTGCCAGCAGCCCGGGTGTTGGATTCGGGGAGCTGTTTTTT.

V usage is TRBV6-5 and J usage is TRBJ2-7; TRBD2 aligns across 11 bases. The CDR3 totals 15 residues. Germline CDR1 and CDR2: MNHEY and SVGAGI. The junction had 7 bases not matched to a gene; V was cut back by 6 bases and J by 3 bases. The CDR3 DNA follows: TGTGCCAGCAGACAAGGGCTAGCGGGAGGCTACGAGCAGTACGTC. This translates into CASRQGLAGGYEQYV.

The V call is TRBV5-4, the J call TRBJ1-2; D possibly corresponds to TRBD1 (6 bases). Trimming cost V 4 bases and J 4 bases, with 14 bases left between them. From germline, CDR1 is SGHNT and CDR2 YYREEE (reference sequence). The CDR3 totals 14 residues. The CDR3 loop is CASSTDGQSYGYTF. CDR3 nucleotide sequence: TGTGCCAGCAGCACGGACGGACAGAGCTATGGCTACACCTTC.

The genes are TRBV6-6 and TRBJ1-6, with 12 bases that match TRBD1. The CDR3 has 15 amino acids. After removal of 2 bases from V and 10 bases from J, the junction contained 3 bases not matched to a gene. CDR1 MNHNY and CDR2 SVGAGI come from the germline V gene (reference sequence). CDR3 DNA sequence: TGTGCCAGCAGTTACGGGACAGGGGGCTTCTCACCCCTCCACTTT. Translated: CASSYGTGGFSPLHF.

The count of this clone is one. This chain connects TRBV7-2 to TRBJ1-3; D gene uncertain. The CDR3 runs 14 residues. Trimming cost V 5 bases and J 7 bases, with 15 bases left between them. Germline CDR1 and CDR2: SGHTA and FQGNSA. As DNA, the CDR3 is TGTGCCAGCAGCACCCGGACTGCTTCCAACACCATATATTTT. Translating it yields CASSTRTASNTIYF.

This rearrangement joins TRBV5-1 to TRBJ1-4; a weak D match, TRBD1 (6 bases). V was shortened by 3 bases and J by 7 bases, with 13 bases between the two germline ends. Germline-derived CDR1 and CDR2 are SGHRS and YFSETQ. The CDR3 sequence is 14 residues long. The CDR3 DNA reads as TGCGCCAGCAGCTGGGGGCTGACCCCTGAAAAACTGTTTTTT. It yields the protein CASSWGLTPEKLFF.

Only one count was recorded for this clone. The chain employs TRBV29-1 and TRBJ2-5, with a possible D match to TRBD1 (5 bases). Trimming pared 3 bases from V and 1 base from J, leaving 12 bases between. The CDR3 runs to 14 residues. Germline V gene sequence: CDR1 SQVTM, CDR2 ANQGSEA. In DNA form, the CDR3 reads TGCAGCGTTGACGGCAGGGCCACCCAAGAGACCCAGTACTTC. Amino acid sequence: CSVDGRATQETQYF.

V is TRBV6-1 and J is TRBJ1-1; possible D gene TRBD1, 5 bases. V dropped 2 bases and J dropped 6 bases, with 10 bases sitting between them. This CDR3 has 13 amino acids. Germline V gives CDR1 MNHNS, CDR2 SASEGT. CDR3 in amino acids: CASSEQGFSEAFF. The CDR3 nucleotides read TGTGCCAGCAGTGAACAGGGTTTCTCTGAAGCTTTCTTT.

The CDR3 DNA reads as TGTGCCAGCAACTCGGGACAGCAGAACTATGGCTACACCTTC. Amino acid sequence: CASNSGQQNYGYTF. This rearrangement joins TRBV5-4 to TRBJ1-2, with TRBD1 matching 7 bases. The CDR3 is 14 amino acids. Germline trimming cut 6 bases from V and 2 bases from J; bases unmatched to any gene: 7. CDR1 SGHNT and CDR2 YYREEE come from the germline V gene (reference sequence).

The chain employs TRBV7-8 and TRBJ2-7; 7 nucleotides align to TRBD2. The V gene's germline CDR1 is SGHVS and CDR2 FQNEAQ. The ends lost 0 bases at V and 0 bases at J; junction bases unmatched: 5. There are 16 residues in the CDR3. In DNA form, the CDR3 reads TGTGCCAGCAGCTTAGCGGTTGGCGGGAGCTCCTACGAGCAGTACGTC. Amino acid sequence: CASSLAVGGSSYEQYV.

This chain joins TRBV5-5 and TRBJ1-2; D unresolved. Germline CDR1 is SGHKS and CDR2 is YYEKEE (reference sequence). The CDR3 sequence is 13 residues long. The ends were cut back, 0 bases at V and 4 bases at J, with 7 bases in the middle. The CDR3 region has the DNA TGTGCCAGCAGCTTGGATGGCATCTATGGCTACACCTTC. As protein: CASSLDGIYGYTF.

The chain couples TRBV6-5 to TRBJ1-6; D unresolved. CDR1 is MNHEY, CDR2 SVGAGI, per germline. This CDR3 has 14 amino acids. Trimming took off 8 bases at V and 9 bases at J, with 17 bases between the two ends. This CDR3 is CASQSEILVSPLHF. CDR3 in DNA: TGTGCCAGCCAGTCAGAAATCCTAGTTTCACCCCTCCACTTT.

The chain links TRBV7-2 to TRBJ1-5, with 7 bases matching TRBD1. CDR1 SGHTA and CDR2 FQGNSA come from the germline V gene. The trim removed 2 bases at V and 2 bases at J, leaving 12 bases unmatched. The CDR3 has 18 residues. Here the CDR3 DNA reads TGTGCCAGCAGCTTAAGACAGGGAAATCTAGCAGGCAATCAGCCCCAGCATTTT. This codes for CASSLRQGNLAGNQPQHF.

The chain recombines TRBV10-2 with TRBJ2-1, with 11 positions matching TRBD2. Per germline, CDR1 WSHSY and CDR2 SAAADI. The V segment lost 6 bases and the J segment 7 bases; nucleotides outside the gene matches: 11. This CDR3 is built from 16 residues. The CDR3 DNA reads as TGCGCCAGCAGAAGTCCTATAGCGGGGGGGAGAAATGAGCAGTTCTTC. As protein: CASRSPIAGGRNEQFF.

The genes are TRBV4-1 and TRBJ1-2; 8 bases are a match to TRBD1. Germline CDR1 MGHRA, CDR2 YSYEKL. J lost 4 bases, V lost 3 bases, and 7 bases had no gene match. CDR3 length equals 15 residues. The DNA of the CDR3 is TGCGCCAGCAGCCATGCGGACAGGGACCTCTATGGCTACACCTTC. This sequence encodes CASSHADRDLYGYTF.

The chain joins TRBV6-4 to TRBJ1-5; D not resolved. The germline gives CDR1 MRHNA, CDR2 SNTAGT. V gave up 2 bases and J gave up 0 bases, with 14 bases separating them. The CDR3 totals 17 residues. The CDR3 DNA follows: TGTGCCAGCAGTGACCTGGGCCCTATCTATAGCAATCAGCCCCAGCATTTT. It codes for CASSDLGPIYSNQPQHF.

The chain employs TRBV7-9 and TRBJ2-3, with D unclear. The CDR3 is made up of 17 amino acids. The germline V gene encodes CDR1 SEHNR and CDR2 FQNEAQ (reference sequence). Deletions cut 2 bases from V and 4 bases from J, with 19 bases between. The CDR3 here is CASSLSAGRGPPDTQYF. In DNA, the CDR3 is TGTGCCAGCAGCTTATCAGCTGGTCGCGGCCCTCCAGATACGCAGTATTTT.

V usage is TRBV7-2 and J usage is TRBJ1-5, with TRBD1 matching over 10 bases. CDR3 length: 14 amino acids. V lost 5 bases to trimming and J lost 6 bases; unmatched junction nucleotides: 4. From germline, CDR1 is SGHTA and CDR2 FQGNSA. CDR3 in amino acids: CASSQTGGFQPQHF. CDR3 coding DNA: TGTGCCAGCAGCCAGACAGGGGGCTTTCAGCCCCAGCATTTT.

V and J are TRBV2 and TRBJ2-7; 9 bases fit TRBD2. The ends lost 8 bases at V and 2 bases at J; junction bases unmatched: 7. The CDR3 length is 14 residues. Germline CDR1 and CDR2: SNHLY and FYNNEI. The CDR3 is CASRGRTSAYEQYV. The DNA of the CDR3 is TGTGCCAGCCGAGGTAGGACTAGCGCCTACGAGCAGTACGTC.

This clone was seen more than once but under ten times. The V gene is TRBV6-5, the J gene TRBJ2-7; D is possibly TRBD2 (6 bases). V lost 6 bases, J lost 6 bases, and 9 bases lay in between. Per germline, CDR1 MNHEY and CDR2 SVGAGI. The CDR3 spans 11 residues. The CDR3 spells CASRLGGEQYV. Written as DNA, the CDR3 is TGTGCCAGCAGGCTCGGGGGCGAGCAGTACGTC.

This clone was recorded only once. The chain uses TRBV9 and TRBJ2-3, with TRBD2 identical over 13 bases. This CDR3 is built from 18 residues. Germline V gene data show CDR1 as SGDLS and CDR2 as YYNGEE. Trimming cost V 3 bases and J 1 base; bases outside gene matches: 8. The CDR3: CASSAGTSGTRGTDTQYF. DNA of the CDR3: TGTGCCAGCAGCGCCGGGACTAGCGGGACCCGGGGCACAGATACGCAGTATTTT.

This sequence joins TRBV7-8 and TRBJ2-3, with 8 bases aligning to TRBD2. The CDR3 consists of 16 residues. The germline V gene encodes CDR1 SGHVS and CDR2 FQNEAQ. V dropped 6 bases and J dropped 3; count of bases not matched to a gene: 11. The CDR3 here is CASSPRVAGTTDTQYF. In nucleotides, the CDR3 is TGTGCCAGCAGTCCCCGGGTAGCGGGGACGACAGATACGCAGTATTTT.

The chain uses TRBV18 and TRBJ2-5; D ambiguous. The CDR3 contains 13 residues. The V end lost 1 base, the J end lost 4 bases, and 7 bases lay between the germline ends. The germline V gene has CDR1 KGHSH and CDR2 LQKENI. The DNA of the CDR3 is TGTGCCAGCTCACCACTCAATGTAGAGACCCAGTACTTC. Protein: CASSPLNVETQYF.

This clone was picked up one time. The chain employs TRBV27 and TRBJ1-2; D perhaps matches TRBD1 (5 bases). The length of the CDR3 is 17 residues. Germline V gene sequence: CDR1 MNHEY, CDR2 SMNVEV (reference sequence). V lost 3 bases to trimming and J lost 4 bases, with 21 bases between them. The CDR3 DNA reads as TGTGCCAGCAGTTTCCTCGGGGGGGGGAAGGATGGCTATGGCTACACCTTC. Its protein product is CASSFLGGGKDGYGYTF.